The present T cell receptor (beta chain) was sequenced within a study of blood T cell repertoires in COVID-19 (TCRdb year 2020). For the wider study: Collaborator samples came from the United States, Italy and Spain and covered acute and convalescent phases of COVID-19. The repertoires were made available in a free public database intended to serve as a resource for research on the immune response to SARS-CoV-2. Where available, HLA class I and class II types were obtained from metadata supplied by the sample provider rather than from assay-based typing. The dataset comprised deeply sampled blood TCRbeta repertoires from subjects exposed to, actively infected with, or recovered from COVID-19. The material from the prospective study consisted of cDNA or gDNA derived from T cells, B-cell-depleted T cells, or PBMCs. The samples were drawn from two sources: the first 160 participants of the ongoing ImmuneRACE study, and over 950 subjects contributed by 6 global collaborators. Sample metadata almost always included a de-identified subject ID, COVID-19 status, age in years and sex. Here is what the overall study found, with its caveats: Clinical and demographic metadata were provided uncurated, with the amount varying by source and participant.

TCRbeta CDR3 regions were amplified from genomic DNA using the immunoSEQ Assay, a bias-controlled multiplex PCR. As for the authors' bioinformatics: The number of nucleated cells in each sample was estimated by amplification of reference gene primers within the assay. To quantify the absolute abundance of each unique TCRbeta CDR3 rearrangement, sequence reads were collapsed and filtered. For each sample, productive Simpson clonality was calculated as the square root of Simpson's diversity index over productive rearrangements. In TCRdb, the immuneACCESS table is reduced to in-frame sequences with V and J assigned. These tables do not hold every clone; where another copy was compared, an unresolved V gene accounts for under half, and the others remain unexplained. Clone size and the V and J calls come from that table; the DNA yielded D and trimming. In this sample the table shows a few hundred thousand clones, just over 85% of which occur a single time. The top ten clones comprise 3.5% to 4.5% of the sample.

Counted from cysteine to phenylalanine, this CDR3 has 15 amino acids. Only the CDR3 part of the read is kept: 45 bases, read in frame from the first base. Taken from the germline V gene, the CDR1 and CDR2 loops are SGHTA and FQGNSA. Relative to germline, V is 1 base shorter and J is 2 bases shorter, with 9 bases between their ends. Whole blood was collected in K2EDTA tubes by collaborating institutions according to the institutions' own protocols. For TCRbeta analysis, collaborator samples were shipped as frozen whole blood, as isolated PBMCs, or as DNA extracted from either sample type. Points on this clone: The antigen it binds to is not known. No much larger clonotype is one base removed from it; base qualities were not supplied.

The sequence was collected from a man aged 45 to 65 with acute or convalescent COVID-19. This sequence uses TRBV7-2 and TRBJ1-3; the D region possibly corresponds to TRBD1 (5 bases align). The sequenced sample was peripheral blood. DNA sequence: TGTGCCAGCAGCTTAGTGGCGGGGGCTGGAAACACCATATATTTT. Its protein reads: CASSLVAGAGNTIYF.